This is a list of T cell receptor beta chains from one sample in a study of blood T cell repertoires in COVID-19. This table comes from immunoSEQ multiplex PCR, and its TCRdb copy is limited to in-frame clones, with some not included. The repertoire holds roughly 76,000 clones, with approximately 88% as singletons. The specimen was peripheral blood. These receptors were collected from a man aged 30 to 45 with acute or convalescent COVID-19. CDR3s include the opening cysteine and the closing phenylalanine or tryptophan. A D gene is named only where the DNA matches it firmly. Rows may omit the clone size; those that give it use once, few, many or a size class.

TRBJ1-1	NA	TRBV5-1	NA	TGCGCCAGCAGCGCGGGACTTGGCGGTGCTAACACTGAAGCTTTCTTT	CASSAGLGGANTEAFF
TRBJ2-1	TRBD2	TRBV19	NA	TGTGCCAGTAGTCTACCGGGACTAACCCACAATGAGCAGTTCTTC	CASSLPGLTHNEQFF
TRBJ2-1	NA	TRBV7-9	NA	TGTGCCAGCAGCTTAACACCTGCGGCCAATGAGCAGTTCTTC	CASSLTPAANEQFF
TRBJ1-2	TRBD1	TRBV28	NA	TGTGCCAGCAGTTTGTTGACAGGGGGCGAAAGCTACACCTTC	CASSLLTGGESYTF
TRBJ1-3	NA	TRBV10-2	NA	TGCGCCAGCAGTGAGTACATCTCTGGAAACACCATATATTTT	CASSEYISGNTIYF
TRBJ1-4	TRBD1	TRBV5-5	once	TGTGCCAGCAGCCTCAACCCAACAGGGGATACCGGTGAAAAACTGTTTTTT	CASSLNPTGDTGEKLFF
TRBJ2-5	TRBD1	TRBV7-3	NA	TGTGCCAGCAGCTTAAACAGGGGTGAGACCCAGTACTTC	CASSLNRGETQYF
TRBJ2-7	NA	TRBV19	NA	TGTGCCAGTAGTTCAGGAGGCCTCTCTTACGAGCAGTACTTC	CASSSGGLSYEQYF
TRBJ2-7	NA	TRBV29-1	NA	TGCAGCGTGAGGGACTTCGAGCAGTACTTC	CSVRDFEQYF
TRBJ1-1	NA	TRBV2	once	TGTGCCAGCAGCCGAACAAAAAACACTGAAGCTTTCTTT	CASSRTKNTEAFF
TRBJ2-3	NA	TRBV6-4	NA	TGTGCCAGCAGTGGGTCAGGCGGCACAGATACGCAGTATTTT	CASSGSGGTDTQYF
TRBJ2-2	TRBD2	TRBV6-2/TRBV6-3	NA	TGTGCCAGCAGTTTAGCGGGAAGGTCCGGGGAGCTGTTTTTT	CASSLAGRSGELFF
TRBJ2-3	TRBD1	TRBV5-1	NA	TGCGCCAGCAGCTTACAGGGGGGAGGTAGCACAGATACGCAGTATTTT	CASSLQGGGSTDTQYF
TRBJ2-7	TRBD2	TRBV4-3	NA	TGCGCCAGCAGCCACGTTAGATCCGGGACTACAAACTACGAGCAGTACTTC	CASSHVRSGTTNYEQYF
TRBJ1-1	NA	TRBV20-1	NA	TGCAGTGCTAGTGTCGGGGGCACTGAAGCTTTCTTT	CSASVGGTEAFF
TRBJ2-1	TRBD1	TRBV7-9	NA	TGTGCCAGCAGCTTAGCGGCAGGGGGCGCCTACAATGAGCAGTTCTTC	CASSLAAGGAYNEQFF
TRBJ1-5	TRBD1	TRBV28	NA	TGTGCCAGCAGTCCACAGGGGGCGCGTGGTCAGCCCCAGCATTTT	CASSPQGARGQPQHF
TRBJ1-1	TRBD1	TRBV2	NA	TGTGCCAGCAGTGTACAGGGGCCCACTCCCTCGGAAGCTTTCTTT	CASSVQGPTPSEAFF
TRBJ1-6	NA	TRBV5-1	NA	TGCGCCAGCAGCACTTCAGGGTTTTCACCCCTCCACTTT	CASSTSGFSPLHF
TRBJ2-7	NA	TRBV7-9	NA	TGTGCCAGCAGCCCGTCCCGGGGTAACTACGAGCAGTACTTC	CASSPSRGNYEQYF
TRBJ2-7	NA	TRBV15	NA	TGTGCCACCAGCCCTGGGGCAGGGCAAACCTACGAGCAGTACTTC	CATSPGAGQTYEQYF
TRBJ1-1	TRBD1	TRBV11-2	NA	TGTGCCAGCAGCTATTGGGACAGGGGGAACACTGAAGCTTTCTTT	CASSYWDRGNTEAFF
TRBJ2-1	NA	TRBV28	NA	TGTGCCAGCAGTTTAATGGGGGGAAATGAGCAGTTCTTC	CASSLMGGNEQFF
TRBJ1-3	NA	TRBV7-6	NA	TGTGCCAGCAGCTTAGCTCCGGTTTCTGGAAACACCATATATTTT	CASSLAPVSGNTIYF
TRBJ1-2	TRBD1	TRBV29-1	NA	TGCAGCGTTGGGCGACAGGGGCATAGCTATGGCTACACCTTC	CSVGRQGHSYGYTF
TRBJ1-2	TRBD1	TRBV3-1/TRBV3-2	NA	TGTGCCAGCAGCCCAGGGGGCTATGGCTACACCTTC	CASSPGGYGYTF
TRBJ1-2	NA	TRBV11-2	NA	TGTGCCAGCAGCTTAGAGGCAGGGATGGGATATGGCTACACCTTC	CASSLEAGMGYGYTF
TRBJ1-5	TRBD1	TRBV19	NA	TGTGCCAGTAGTATACGGGGACAGGGGGCTGATCAGCCCCAGCATTTT	CASSIRGQGADQPQHF
TRBJ1-4	NA	TRBV11-2	NA	TGTGCCAGCAGCCTACCGGAGGAACAAAATGAAAAACTGTTTTTT	CASSLPEEQNEKLFF
TRBJ2-7	NA	TRBV19	NA	TGTGCCAGTAGTATAAGTGCCCGGACTTCCTACGAGCAGTACTTC	CASSISARTSYEQYF
TRBJ1-1	TRBD1	TRBV7-9	NA	TGTGCCAGCAGCTTCCACTATCTCCGGGACAGGGTAAGGAACACTGAAGCTTTCTTT	CASSFHYLRDRVRNTEAFF
TRBJ2-3	TRBD2	TRBV5-1	NA	TGCGCCAGCAGCTACCGGACTAGCAGGGCAGATACGCAGTATTTT	CASSYRTSRADTQYF
TRBJ2-1	TRBD1	TRBV24-1	NA	TGTGCCACCAGTGACCCCAGGGGGCGACGGTACAATGAGCAGTTCTTC	CATSDPRGRRYNEQFF
TRBJ2-4	TRBD1	TRBV6-2/TRBV6-3	NA	TGTGCCAGCAGTTACTCGACAGGGGGCAACATTCAGTACTTC	CASSYSTGGNIQYF
TRBJ1-5	TRBD1	TRBV7-2	NA	TGTGCCAGCAGCCCCCGGACAGGACATAATCAGCCCCAGCATTTT	CASSPRTGHNQPQHF
TRBJ2-7	NA	TRBV3-1/TRBV3-2	NA	TGTGCCAGCAGCCAGTTATCTAGGAGTCAGCAGTACTTC	CASSQLSRSQQYF
TRBJ1-2	NA	TRBV5-4	NA	TGTGCCAGCAGCTTGACAGGGTCGGGCTATGGCTACACCTTC	CASSLTGSGYGYTF
TRBJ2-2	NA	TRBV7-9	NA	TGTGCCAGCAGCTTACTTTTGTTCACCGGGGAGCTGTTTTTT	CASSLLLFTGELFF
TRBJ1-5	TRBD1	TRBV6-5	NA	TGTGCCAGCGGTTCGGGACAGGGGTCTAGACAGCCCCAGCATTTT	CASGSGQGSRQPQHF
TRBJ2-7	NA	TRBV28	NA	TGTGCCAGCACTTCTAACAGGGAAGAGCAGTACTTC	CASTSNREEQYF